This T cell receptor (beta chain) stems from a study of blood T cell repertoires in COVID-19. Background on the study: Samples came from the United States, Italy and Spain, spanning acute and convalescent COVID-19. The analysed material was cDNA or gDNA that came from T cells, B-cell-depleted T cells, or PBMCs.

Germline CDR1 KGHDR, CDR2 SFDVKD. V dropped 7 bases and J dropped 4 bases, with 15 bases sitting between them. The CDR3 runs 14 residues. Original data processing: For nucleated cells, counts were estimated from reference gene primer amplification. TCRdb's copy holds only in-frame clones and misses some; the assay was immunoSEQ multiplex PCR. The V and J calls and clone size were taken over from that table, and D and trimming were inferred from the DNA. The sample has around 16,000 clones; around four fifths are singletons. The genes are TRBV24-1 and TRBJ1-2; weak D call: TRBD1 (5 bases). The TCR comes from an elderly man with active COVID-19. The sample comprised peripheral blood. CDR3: CATSGGLPPYGYTF. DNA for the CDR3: TGTGCCACCAGCGGGGGACTGCCACCCTATGGCTACACCTTC.